The following is a T cell receptor (beta chain) sequence with its context. What it binds is not known. The sample comes from a study of multiple sclerosis patients with progressive multifocal leukoencephalopathy. Sequencing was at survey level. Clones were read by immunoSEQ multiplex PCR, and TCRdb kept only the in-frame ones, dropping some. The repertoire holds tens of thousands of clones, approximately 91% seen once, with approximately 1.5% in the top ten. Described time point: before natalizumab initiation. General study points: Expanded clones at PML onset predated and persisted through natalizumab therapy.

The sequencing sample was made of PBMCs. The receptor was isolated from a human donor with multiple sclerosis.

The DNA for the CDR3 is TGTGCCAGCAGCGTAGCTCCAGGCCTCTCCTACGAGCAGTACTTC. It is translated as CASSVAPGLSYEQYF. The chain is built from TRBV9 and TRBJ2-7; D call uncertain. V was cut by 0 bases and J by 0 bases, with 10 bases left in between. CDR1 SGDLS and CDR2 YYNGEE come from the germline V gene. There are 15 residues in the CDR3.